The 2 T cell receptor beta chains below all came from one sample that was sequenced in a study of a mutant IDH1 vaccine in newly diagnosed glioma. Sequenced by immunoSEQ multiplex PCR; TCRdb stores in-frame clones only, minus some. This sample yields more than 40,000 clones, of which more than 70% are seen a single time; 5% to 7% belongs to the top ten. The time point denotes: week 35, safety follow-up. Each dose of the vaccine consisted of 300 ug of mutant IDH1 20-mer peptide, with topical imiquimod. These receptors have no identified antigens. The source was PBMCs, collected from a glioma patient whose treatment included an IDH1 peptide vaccine. These receptors all come from a woman aged 40 to 50 with glioma.

This rearrangement joins TRBV2 to TRBJ2-7, with TRBD1 as a possible D gene (6 bases). Looked up from germline, CDR1 is SNHLY and CDR2 is FYNNEI. Trimming took 10 bases from V and 4 from J, leaving 14 bases between them. This CDR3 has 12 amino acids. CDR3 region: CATNDRSYEQYF. In nucleotides, the CDR3 is TGTGCCACCAATGACAGGTCTTACGAGCAGTACTTC.

The rearrangement uses TRBV7-9 and TRBJ2-3, with 14 bases fitting TRBD2. Germline V gene sequence: CDR1 SEHNR, CDR2 FQNEAQ (reference sequence). The CDR3 has 17 residues. The ends lost 4 bases at V and 1 base at J; junction bases unmatched: 4. The CDR3, as DNA: TGTGCCAGCAGCTCGGGACTAGCGGGGGCCCGCACAGATACGCAGTATTTT. The encoded protein is CASSSGLAGARTDTQYF.